This entry concerns a single T cell receptor beta chain. Which antigen it targets is not known. No much larger clone is present one base from it, and per-base qualities are unavailable. Relative to germline, V is missing 4 bases and J is missing 5 bases, with 12 bases of the junction outside any gene match. CDR1 is given as SGHRS and CDR2 as YFSETQ, both from the germline V gene. Measured from the cysteine to the phenylalanine, the CDR3 is 15 residues long. The read is trimmed to its CDR3 DNA, 45 bases read in frame from base 1. This sample is drawn from a study of shared clonotypes between healthy human individuals (TCRdb year 2020). For the wider study: A couple of women and a few men aged 18 to 49 years were included in the cohort. For each donor, three plates each were used for CD4 naive and CD4 memory, two plates were used for CD8 naive, and one plate was used for CD8 memory. Blood TCR repertoires of roughly five healthy adults were deeply sequenced to estimate repertoire size and the extent of clonotype sharing between individuals. To increase sequencing depth and limit assay-specific biases, different laboratories used diverse techniques to prepare libraries and sequence TCR repertoires. Between about 0.9 and 9 billion PBMCs per donor were obtained by leukapheresis.

CD8 naive samples consisted of CD45RO-negative cells that were positively selected for CCR7, yielding a CD45RA+CCR7+ population without TemRA cells. The donors were healthy, HIV-negative adults who had no recently reported acute infections or vaccinations. Every donor was a Caucasian adult living in Nashville, Tennessee, USA. After blood collection by leukapheresis, PBMCs were isolated using Ficoll-Histopaque density gradient centrifugation and then cryopreserved in the vapor phase of liquid nitrogen. Analytical flow cytometry was used to check the purity and quantity of each magnetically sorted T cell population. From each sorted fraction, genomic DNA was isolated and quantified by UV absorbance on a Nanodrop 2000c. What the authors observed across the whole study: Rarefaction of sorted-subset datasets indicated incomplete sequencing despite the large sequencing depth. Higher generation probabilities were observed for clonotypes shared by all four sorted-subset donors than for non-shared clonotypes. Sampling was limited to blood, and TCR repertoires in tissue likely differ from TCR repertoires in blood. Sharing across a handful of donors was observed for 4.5% to 6.5% of naive CD4, 3.5% of naive CD8, 2.3% of memory CD4, and around 0.42% of memory CD8 clonotypes. Because the study included a small number of donors, the genetic and exposure-history diversity represented was limited. Based on pairwise subsampling, the degree of clonotype sharing among donors was expected to be affected by sequencing depth. Naive subsets generally had larger estimated clonotype richness than memory subsets.

Using the deep immunoSEQ assay, multiplex PCR amplified TCR CDR3 regions from genomic DNA. Extracted genomic DNA from each cell subset was spread evenly across all wells of several immunoSEQ 96-well plates, with each plate serving as a replicate. For sorted subsets, roughly 200 ng of genomic DNA, equivalent to about 30,000 T cell genomes, went into each replicate PCR. The purified libraries were quantified using a Qubit 3.0 fluorometer, sized with a Bioanalyzer 2100, and then quantified again using the KAPA Library Quantification kit. Every immunoSEQ 96-well plate was sequenced on a dedicated single-read 150-cycle Illumina NextSeq 550 flow cell. The original methods were these. Because the immunoSEQ output held only junctional sequences and lacked quality scores, the filtering could not match the filtering applied to full-length reads. Sequences were annotated with PyIR, a Python wrapper for IgBLAST v1.9, and V/J genes and CDR3 were assigned using IMGT germline references. Reads were removed for weak V/J assignments (E-value above 1e-6), missing CDR3, stop codons, out-of-frame junctions, or ambiguous translated residues. V3J clonotypes were defined as sequences sharing an identical inferred V gene, J gene, and CDR3 amino acid sequence. To compute the percentage overlap between repertoires, the number of shared unique clonotypes was divided by the size of the smaller repertoire. Repertoire richness was assessed with RTK rarefaction, the Chao1 estimator, and Recon v2.1 estimates of unobserved clonotypes. Generation probabilities were computed with OLGA for all TCRbeta clonotypes obtained by the gDNA method from several donors. TCRdb stores this immuneACCESS table with in-frame sequences only. Part of the clones is absent; in the studies checked, under half of the shortfall reflects unresolved V genes, and no reason is known for the rest. The V and J calls and clone size are taken from that table; D and trimming were inferred from the DNA. Present in this sample are roughly 2.1 million clones, under 95% of which were seen just once. Together, the top ten hold 1.5% to 2% of the sample.

The chain is assembled from TRBV5-1 and TRBJ2-7, with 7 bases in between that match TRBD2. Sequencing was carried out using naive CD8+ T cells from PBMCs. What the cell subset or site label conveys for this sample: CD45RA+CCR7+. The receptor's source is a man aged 18 to 29 in good health. Some clones in this sample may be carry-over from other donors' samples. The sequenced DNA: TGCGCCAGCAGCCTCCCAGCGGGACCCTACAACGAGCAGTACTTC. Translated, this gives CASSLPAGPYNEQYF.